The 4 T cell receptor beta chains given below trace back to one sample, sequenced in a study of regulatory T cells in long-lasting Graves disease. Building of the TCR beta libraries involved iRepertoire HTBI primers and Arm-PCR of CDR3 regions. TCRdb re-called the multiplex PCR reads through MiXCR, storing one row per CDR3 protein. Of about 440,000 distinct CDR3 sequences listed, 14% to 15% are singletons. Time point meaning: newly diagnosed GD, antithyroid drugs for less than 3 months. There was RNA extracted from PBMCs, and the TCR library was made from it. These same data were also listed under a study on T cells in Graves' hyperthyroidism and ophthalmopathy.

This material consisted of peripheral blood mononuclear cells (PBMCs), taken at new diagnosis, from a patient treated with antithyroid drugs. The receptors shown here come from a woman younger than 45 with Graves disease.

This sequence joins TRBV25-1 and TRBJ1-5, with 7 bases identical to TRBD1. From germline, CDR1 is MGHDK and CDR2 SYGVNS. The CDR3 is 17 amino acids. V trimming: 3 bases; J trimming: 6 bases; junction bases outside the gene matches: 14. CDR3 protein: CASSEGSGRGIGQPQHF. Written as DNA, the CDR3 is TGTGCCAGCAGTGAGGGATCCGGCAGGGGGATTGGTCAGCCCCAGCATTTT.

This clonotype appeared a few times. The chain combines TRBV6-2 or TRBV6-3 with TRBJ2-2, with 15 bases that match TRBD2. This CDR3 is built from 16 residues. The ends lost 2 bases at V and 14 bases at J; junction bases unmatched: 9. Germline V CDR1 and CDR2: MNHEY, SVGEGT. In DNA form, the CDR3 reads TGTGCCAGCAGTTACCCTATGGGACTAGCGGGAGGCAGACTGTTTTTT. As protein: CASSYPMGLAGGRLFF.

This clonotype has only a few counts. The CDR3 region is CASSLAPSNYGYTF. CDR3 nucleotides: TGTGCCAGCAGCTTAGCTCCTTCTAACTATGGCTACACCTTC. The chain combines TRBV11-3 with TRBJ1-2; D remains ambiguous. The CDR3 length is 14 residues. Germline assignment: CDR1 SGHNT and CDR2 YENEEA. Deletions cut 1 base from V and 0 bases from J, with 6 bases between.

This clonotype came up once. The chain employs TRBV12-5 and TRBJ1-2; D possibly corresponds to TRBD1 (5 bases). Trimming pared 7 bases from V and 3 bases from J, leaving 12 bases between. The CDR3 is 13 amino acids. The germline V gene has CDR1 LGHNT and CDR2 FRNRAP. Here the CDR3 reads CASAPGTDYGYTF. The CDR3 nucleotides are TGTGCTAGTGCCCCCGGGACGGACTATGGCTACACCTTC.